Each of the 2 T cell receptor beta chains below was sequenced from the same sample in a study of T cells expressing NK-cell markers. TCRdb re-called the 5' RACE reads; one entry per CDR3 protein, DNA not given. The repertoire table contains some 440,000 distinct CDR3 sequences. The sequenced material came from blood T cells: a sorted CD56 or NKG2C T cell subset, CD4+ or CD8+ T cells, or bulk PBMC T cells (not recorded which). Source of these receptors: a woman in her forties or fifties in good health.

The gene calls are TRBV19 and TRBJ2-1; the D call from TCRdb, TRBD2, cannot be confirmed without DNA. Germline V CDR1 and CDR2: LNHDA, SQIVND (reference sequence). This CDR3 region has 14 residues. CDR3 sequence: CASRTSGVNNEQFF. Filled out from reference TRBV19 and TRBJ2-1, the complete variable domain reads DGGITQSPKYLFRKEGQNVTLSCEQNLNHDAMYWYRQDPGQGLRLIYYSQIVNDFQKGDIAEGYSVSREKKESFPLTVTSAQKNPTAFYLCASRTSGVNNEQFFGPGTRLTVL.

CDR3 in amino acids: CSVELAGDTQYF. The rearrangement uses TRBV29-1 and TRBJ2-3; TCRdb names TRBD2, which stays unverified in the absence of DNA. CDR3 size: 12 residues. In germline, CDR1 is SQVTM, CDR2 ANQGSEA.